The source of this T cell receptor beta chain is a study of cytomegalovirus exposure and HLA in healthy donors. Sequenced by immunoSEQ multiplex PCR; TCRdb stores in-frame clones only, minus some. Of approximately 200,000 clones listed, roughly 88% were seen once; the top ten hold over 2.5%. V lost 5 bases, J lost 5 bases, and 13 bases stayed unmatched. Per germline, CDR1 LNHDA and CDR2 SQIVND (reference sequence). This CDR3 is built from 16 residues. V usage is TRBV19 and J usage is TRBJ2-5; 8 bases align to TRBD2. Material: PBMCs. This clonotype was obtained from a woman aged 18-35 years in good health and CMV-seronegative. The CDR3 DNA follows: TGTGCCAGTAGTCCTAACCAAGCGGGAGTGAGGGAGACCCAGTACTTC. This sequence encodes CASSPNQAGVRETQYF.